This entry describes one T cell receptor (beta chain). These data are taken from a study of blood T cell repertoires in COVID-19. As for the study in general: Acute-phase and convalescent COVID-19 samples originated in the United States, Italy and Spain. PBMCs, B-cell-depleted T cells, or T cells provided the cDNA or gDNA that made up the material.

The germline gives CDR1 KGHSH, CDR2 LQKENI. This CDR3 has 13 amino acids. V was trimmed by 1 base and J by 3 bases, leaving 6 bases between them. Per the authors' pipeline: Nucleated cell number was recorded as an estimate derived from reference gene primer amplification. Data came from immunoSEQ multiplex PCR; TCRdb stores just in-frame clones and leaves some out. V and J calls and clone size are those listed in that table; D and trimming were worked out from the DNA. This sample has roughly 49,000 clones, with 89% found just once. The chain combines TRBV18 with TRBJ2-5; D possibly corresponds to TRBD1 (5 bases). The sample consisted of peripheral blood. This clonotype originated in a man aged 55 to 69 with active COVID-19. The CDR3 reads CASSPRREETQYF. For the CDR3, the DNA is TGTGCCAGCTCACCACGCAGGGAAGAGACCCAGTACTTC.